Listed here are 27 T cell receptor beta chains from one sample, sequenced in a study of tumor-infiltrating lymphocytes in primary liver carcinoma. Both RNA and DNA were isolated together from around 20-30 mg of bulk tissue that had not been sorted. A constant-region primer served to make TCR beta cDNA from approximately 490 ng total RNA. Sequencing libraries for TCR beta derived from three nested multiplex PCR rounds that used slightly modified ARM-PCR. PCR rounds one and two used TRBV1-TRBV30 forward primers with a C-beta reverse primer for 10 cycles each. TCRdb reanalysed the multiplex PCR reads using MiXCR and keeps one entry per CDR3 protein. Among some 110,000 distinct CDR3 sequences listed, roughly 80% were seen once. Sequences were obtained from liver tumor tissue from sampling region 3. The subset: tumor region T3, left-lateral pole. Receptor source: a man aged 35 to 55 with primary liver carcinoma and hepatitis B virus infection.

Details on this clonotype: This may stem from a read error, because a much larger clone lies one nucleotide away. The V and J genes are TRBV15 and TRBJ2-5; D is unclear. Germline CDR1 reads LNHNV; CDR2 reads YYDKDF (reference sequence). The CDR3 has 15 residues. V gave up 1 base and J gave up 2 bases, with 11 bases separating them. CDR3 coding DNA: TGTGCCACCAGCAGAGTTCCCGGAGCGCAAGAGACCCAGTACTTC. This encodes CATSRVPGAQETQYF.

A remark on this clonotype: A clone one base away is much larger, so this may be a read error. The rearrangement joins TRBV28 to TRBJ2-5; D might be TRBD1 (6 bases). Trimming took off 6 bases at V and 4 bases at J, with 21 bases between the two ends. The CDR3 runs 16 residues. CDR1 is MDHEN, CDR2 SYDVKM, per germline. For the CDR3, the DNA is TGTGCCAGCAGGCAGGGGCCAATTAGGGGGAGAGAGACCCAGTACTTC. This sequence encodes CASRQGPIRGRETQYF.

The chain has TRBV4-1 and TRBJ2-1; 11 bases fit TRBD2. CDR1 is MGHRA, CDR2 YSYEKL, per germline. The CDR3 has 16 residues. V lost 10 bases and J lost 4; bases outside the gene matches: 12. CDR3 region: CANGPKLAGAYNEQFF. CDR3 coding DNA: TGCGCCAACGGCCCCAAACTAGCGGGGGCTTACAATGAGCAGTTCTTC.

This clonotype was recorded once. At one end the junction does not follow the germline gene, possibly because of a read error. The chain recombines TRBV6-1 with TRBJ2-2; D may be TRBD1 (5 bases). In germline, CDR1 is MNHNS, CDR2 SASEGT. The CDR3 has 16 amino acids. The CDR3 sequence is CASSDLGQGSIGELFF. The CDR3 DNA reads TGTGCAAGCAGTGACCTCGGACAAGGATCCATCGGGGAGCTGTTTTTT.

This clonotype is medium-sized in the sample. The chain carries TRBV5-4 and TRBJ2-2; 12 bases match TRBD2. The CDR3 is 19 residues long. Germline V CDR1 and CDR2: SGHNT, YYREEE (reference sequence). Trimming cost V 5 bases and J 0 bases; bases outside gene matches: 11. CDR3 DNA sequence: TGTGCCAGCAGTGATCCGGGACTAGCGGGTTTCGCGAACACCGGGGAGCTGTTTTTT. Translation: CASSDPGLAGFANTGELFF.

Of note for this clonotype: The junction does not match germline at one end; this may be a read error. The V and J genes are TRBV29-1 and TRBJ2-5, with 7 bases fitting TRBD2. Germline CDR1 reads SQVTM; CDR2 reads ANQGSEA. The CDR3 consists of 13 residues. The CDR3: CSVASGGQETQYF. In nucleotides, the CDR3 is TGCAGTGTTGCTTCGGGAGGTCAAGAGACCCAGTACTTC.

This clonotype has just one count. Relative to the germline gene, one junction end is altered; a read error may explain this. The CDR3 DNA sequence: TGCAGTGAGACGGGACGGGTGAACATTGAAGCTTTCTTT. Protein: CSETGRVNIEAFF. This sequence joins TRBV29-1 and TRBJ1-1; D might be TRBD1 (5 bases). Germline V gene lookup returns CDR1 SQVTM and CDR2 ANQGSEA. This CDR3 is built from 13 residues.

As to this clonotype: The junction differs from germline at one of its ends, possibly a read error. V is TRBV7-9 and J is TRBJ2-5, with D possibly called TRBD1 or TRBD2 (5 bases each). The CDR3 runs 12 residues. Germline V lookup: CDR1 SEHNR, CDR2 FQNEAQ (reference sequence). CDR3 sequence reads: CASGQEGEIQYF. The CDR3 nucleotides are TGTGCCAGCGGCCAGGAAGGGGAGATCCAGTACTTC.

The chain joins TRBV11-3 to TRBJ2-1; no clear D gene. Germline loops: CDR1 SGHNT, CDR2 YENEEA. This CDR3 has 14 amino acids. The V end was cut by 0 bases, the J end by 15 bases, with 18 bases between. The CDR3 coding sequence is TGTGCCAGCAGCTTAGACGTCTCGAACAATGCGCCGTTCTTC. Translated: CASSLDVSNNAPFF.

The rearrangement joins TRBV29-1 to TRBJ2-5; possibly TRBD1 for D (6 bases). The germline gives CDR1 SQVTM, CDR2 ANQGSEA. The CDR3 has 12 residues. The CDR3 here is CNCTDSGETQYF. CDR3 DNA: TGCAACTGTACGGACAGTGGAGAGACCCAGTACTTC.

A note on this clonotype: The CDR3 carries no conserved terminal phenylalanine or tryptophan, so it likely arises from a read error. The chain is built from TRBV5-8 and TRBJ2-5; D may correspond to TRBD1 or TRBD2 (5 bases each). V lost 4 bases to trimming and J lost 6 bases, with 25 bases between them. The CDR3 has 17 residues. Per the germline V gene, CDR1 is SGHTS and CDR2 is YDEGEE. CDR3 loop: CASSLKRWGPSGKTQYS. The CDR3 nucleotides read TGTGCCAGCAGCCTCAAGAGATGGGGACCATCCGGGAAGACCCAGTACTCC.

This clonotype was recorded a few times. CDR3 nucleotides: TGTGCCAGCAGCGTAAGGGGAGCGGGAACAAAGCAGTTCTTC. Translation gives CASSVRGAGTKQFF. V is TRBV9 and J is TRBJ2-1; 7 nucleotides line up with TRBD2. Germline trimming cut 1 base from V and 11 bases from J; bases unmatched to any gene: 9. The germline gives CDR1 SGDLS, CDR2 YYNGEE. The CDR3 loop spans 14 amino acids.

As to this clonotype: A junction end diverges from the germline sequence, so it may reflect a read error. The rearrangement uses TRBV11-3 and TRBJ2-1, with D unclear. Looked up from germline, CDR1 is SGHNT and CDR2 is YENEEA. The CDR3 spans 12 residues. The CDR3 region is CASSLNPGEHIF. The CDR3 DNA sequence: TGTGCCAGCAGCCTAAACCCCGGTGAGCACATCTTC.

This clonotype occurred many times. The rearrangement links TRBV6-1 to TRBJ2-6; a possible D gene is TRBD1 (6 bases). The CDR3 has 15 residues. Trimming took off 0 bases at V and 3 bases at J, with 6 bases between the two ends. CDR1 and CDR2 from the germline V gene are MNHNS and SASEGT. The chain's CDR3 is CASSEAQGGANVLTF. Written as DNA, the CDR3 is TGTGCCAGCAGTGAAGCACAGGGTGGGGCCAACGTCCTGACTTTC.

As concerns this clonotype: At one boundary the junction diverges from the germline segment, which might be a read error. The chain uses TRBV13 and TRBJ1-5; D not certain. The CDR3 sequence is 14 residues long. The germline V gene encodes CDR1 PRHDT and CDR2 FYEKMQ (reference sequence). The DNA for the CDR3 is TGTGCCAGCAGCTTAGGAGGGAGTAATCAGCCCCAGCAGTTT. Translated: CASSLGGSNQPQQF.

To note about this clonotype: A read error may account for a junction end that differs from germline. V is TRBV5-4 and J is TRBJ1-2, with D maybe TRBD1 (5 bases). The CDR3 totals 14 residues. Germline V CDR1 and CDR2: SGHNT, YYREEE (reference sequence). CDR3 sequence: CASSSDISSSDYTF. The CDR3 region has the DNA TGTGCCAGTAGCTCGGACATTTCCTCTAGTGACTACACCTTC.

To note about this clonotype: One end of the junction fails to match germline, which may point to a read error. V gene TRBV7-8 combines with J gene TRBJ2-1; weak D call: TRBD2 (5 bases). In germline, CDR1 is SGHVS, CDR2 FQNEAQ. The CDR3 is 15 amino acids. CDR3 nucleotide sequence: TGTTCCAGCAGCCCTCGGACTGGCTCCTACAATGAACAGTTCTTC. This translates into CSSSPRTGSYNEQFF.

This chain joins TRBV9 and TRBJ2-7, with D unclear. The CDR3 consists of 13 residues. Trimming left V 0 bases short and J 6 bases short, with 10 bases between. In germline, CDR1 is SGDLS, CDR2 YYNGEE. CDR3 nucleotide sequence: TGTGCCAGCAGCGTAGACCCGGTCCGCGAGCAGTACTTC. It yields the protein CASSVDPVREQYF.

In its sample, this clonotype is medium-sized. For the CDR3, the DNA is TGCAGCGTGAAAGTATACGAGCAGTTCTTC. Its protein product is CSVKVYEQFF. The rearrangement links TRBV29-1 to TRBJ2-1; the D is unclear. With 6 bases removed from V and 10 bases from J, the gap between germline ends came to 10 bases. The CDR3 is 10 amino acids. Germline CDR1 and CDR2: SQVTM and ANQGSEA.

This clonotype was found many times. The CDR3 DNA sequence: TGTGCCAGCAGTCCGCCGGGACAGAATAATTCACCCCTCCACTTT. Translation: CASSPPGQNNSPLHF. J is TRBJ1-6 and V is TRBV12-3 or TRBV12-4, with 7 positions matching TRBD1. V was clipped by 5 bases and J by 5 bases; unmatched bases: 6. The CDR3 loop spans 15 amino acids.

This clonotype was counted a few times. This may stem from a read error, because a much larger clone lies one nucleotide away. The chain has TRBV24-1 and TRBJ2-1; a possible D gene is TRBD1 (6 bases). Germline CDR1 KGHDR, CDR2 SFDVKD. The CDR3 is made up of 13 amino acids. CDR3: CATSDPPGQGQLF. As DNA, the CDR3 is TGTGCCACCAGTGATCCCCCGGGCCAGGGGCAGCTCTTC.

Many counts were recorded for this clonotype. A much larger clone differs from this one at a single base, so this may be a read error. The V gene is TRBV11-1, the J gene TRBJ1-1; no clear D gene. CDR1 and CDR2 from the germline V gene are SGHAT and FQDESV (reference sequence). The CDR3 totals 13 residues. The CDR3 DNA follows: TGTGCCAGCAGCTTAAACCGGAACACTGGAGCTTTCTTT. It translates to CASSLNRNTGAFF.

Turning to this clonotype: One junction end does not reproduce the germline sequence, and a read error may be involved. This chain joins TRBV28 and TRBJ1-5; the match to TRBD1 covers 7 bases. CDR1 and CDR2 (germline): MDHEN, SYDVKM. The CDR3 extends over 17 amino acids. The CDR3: CASNLPVGGTDGQPQHF. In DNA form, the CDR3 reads TGTGCCAGCAATTTACCGGTGGGGGGGACAGATGGCCAGCCCCAGCATTTT.

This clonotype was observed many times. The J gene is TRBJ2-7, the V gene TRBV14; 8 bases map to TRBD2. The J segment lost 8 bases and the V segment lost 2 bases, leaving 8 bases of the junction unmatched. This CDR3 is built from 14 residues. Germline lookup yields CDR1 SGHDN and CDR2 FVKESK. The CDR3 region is CASSQQVSGAQQYF. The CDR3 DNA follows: TGTGCCAGCAGCCAACAGGTTAGCGGGGCCCAGCAGTACTTC.

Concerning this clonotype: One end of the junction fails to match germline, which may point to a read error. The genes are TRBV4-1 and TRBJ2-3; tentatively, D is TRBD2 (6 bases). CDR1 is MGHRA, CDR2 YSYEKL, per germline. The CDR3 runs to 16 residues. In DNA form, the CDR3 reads TGCACCAGCATCCAGACGGGGACTGGCAGCACAGATACGCAGTATTTT. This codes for CTSIQTGTGSTDTQYF.

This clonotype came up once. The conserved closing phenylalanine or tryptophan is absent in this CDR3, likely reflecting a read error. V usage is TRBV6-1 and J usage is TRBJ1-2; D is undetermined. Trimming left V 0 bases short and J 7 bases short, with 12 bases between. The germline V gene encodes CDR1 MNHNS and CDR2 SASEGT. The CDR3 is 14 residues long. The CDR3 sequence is CASSEARLHPGYTI. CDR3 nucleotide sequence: TGTGCCAGCAGTGAAGCAAGGCTACATCCTGGCTACACCATC.

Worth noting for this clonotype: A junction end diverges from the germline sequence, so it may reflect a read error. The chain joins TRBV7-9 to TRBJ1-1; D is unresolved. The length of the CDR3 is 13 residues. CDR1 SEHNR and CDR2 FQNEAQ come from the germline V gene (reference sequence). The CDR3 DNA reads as TGTGCCAGCAGCTTTACGGGGAACACTGGAGCTTACTTT. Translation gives CASSFTGNTGAYF.